This T cell receptor (beta chain) is drawn from a study of glioma-infiltrating T cells after dendritic cell vaccination. Study background: Dendritic cell vaccination trial patients had either newly diagnosed or recurrent glioblastoma. Broader study findings: Patients with more pretreatment TILs had longer time to progression and survival.

Germline trimming cut 9 bases from V and 7 bases from J; bases unmatched to any gene: 7. This CDR3 has 13 amino acids. The V gene's germline CDR1 is WNHNN and CDR2 SYGVQD (reference sequence). Sample time point: after dendritic cell vaccination, including at tumor progression/relapse. Data came from immunoSEQ multiplex PCR; TCRdb stores just in-frame clones and leaves some out. Counted here are tens of thousands of clones, about 80% occurring once; the ten biggest clones make up around a sixth. Worth noting for this clone: Its antigen is currently unknown.

This receptor was identified in a human donor with glioblastoma. The source was blood, collected after dendritic cell vaccination. This sequence joins TRBV10-1 and TRBJ2-1, with TRBD2 matching over 9 bases. In DNA, the CDR3 is TGCGCCAGTTCCGGGACTAGCTTGAATGAGCAGTTCTTC. It codes for CASSGTSLNEQFF.